The sequence of this T cell receptor beta chain was determined in a study of shared clonotypes between healthy human individuals. Germline CDR1 is SGHRS and CDR2 is YFSETQ. The CDR3 has 14 residues. V lost 4 bases and J lost 4, with 15 bases in between. On this clone itself: No antigen is known for it. Within the sample, other DNA sequences also encode this same CDR3.

A deep-level run was used for the assay. Over several immunoSEQ plates, each subset's genomic DNA was distributed in even portions. Here immunoSEQ multiplex PCR was the method, and the copy in TCRdb shows in-frame clones only, minus some. The repertoire holds 950,000 to 1,200,000 clones, with approximately 80% as singletons. Overall study results and limits: Clonotype sharing across several donors was observed for about 5.2% of naive CD4 clonotypes.

The clonotype originates from a young man in good health. Some clones in this sample may be carry-over from other donors' samples. The sequenced material came from memory CD4+ T cells from PBMCs. Subset defined: CD45RA-negative fraction. The genes are TRBV5-1 and TRBJ2-7; tentatively, D is TRBD1 (7 bases). CDR3 loop: CASSRGQEGYEQYF. The CDR3 coding sequence is TGCGCCAGCAGCCGTGGACAGGAGGGATACGAGCAGTACTTC.